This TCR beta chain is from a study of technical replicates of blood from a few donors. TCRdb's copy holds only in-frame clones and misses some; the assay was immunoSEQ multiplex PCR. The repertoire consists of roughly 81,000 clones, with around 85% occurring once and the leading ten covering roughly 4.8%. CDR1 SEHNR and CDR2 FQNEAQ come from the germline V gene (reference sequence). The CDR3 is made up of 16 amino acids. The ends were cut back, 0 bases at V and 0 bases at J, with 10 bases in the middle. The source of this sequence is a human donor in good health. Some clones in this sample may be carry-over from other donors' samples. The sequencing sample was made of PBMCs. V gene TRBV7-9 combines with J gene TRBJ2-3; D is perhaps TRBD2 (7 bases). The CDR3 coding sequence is TGTGCCAGCAGCTTAGCGGGAGGGACAAGCACAGATACGCAGTATTTT. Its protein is CASSLAGGTSTDTQYF.